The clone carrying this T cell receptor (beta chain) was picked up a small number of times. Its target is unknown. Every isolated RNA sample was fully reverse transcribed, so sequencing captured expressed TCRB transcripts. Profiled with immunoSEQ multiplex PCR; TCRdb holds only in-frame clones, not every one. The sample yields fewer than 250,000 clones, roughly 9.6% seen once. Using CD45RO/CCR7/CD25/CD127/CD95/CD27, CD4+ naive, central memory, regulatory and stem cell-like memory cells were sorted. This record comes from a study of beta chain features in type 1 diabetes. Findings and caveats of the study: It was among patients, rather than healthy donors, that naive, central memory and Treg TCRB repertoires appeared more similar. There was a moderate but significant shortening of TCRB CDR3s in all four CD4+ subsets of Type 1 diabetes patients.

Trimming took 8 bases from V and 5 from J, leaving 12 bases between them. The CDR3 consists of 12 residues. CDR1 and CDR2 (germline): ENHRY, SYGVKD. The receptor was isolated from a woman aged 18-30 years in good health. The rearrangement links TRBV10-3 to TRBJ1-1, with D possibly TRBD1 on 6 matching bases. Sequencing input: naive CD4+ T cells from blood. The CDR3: CAIGMGATEAFF. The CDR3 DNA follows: TGTGCCATCGGCATGGGGGCTACTGAAGCTTTCTTT.